Listed here is a single TCR beta chain. The study drew participants aged roughly 18 to 95 years from 24 US areas. Allocation to cohorts depended on clinical history reported by the participants. Profiled with immunoSEQ multiplex PCR; TCRdb holds only in-frame clones, not every one. This table holds about 270,000 clones, 85% to 90% found once. This entry belongs to a study of blood T cell repertoires in COVID-19. For the study at large: PBMCs, B-cell-depleted T cells, or T cells provided the cDNA or gDNA that made up the material.

This CDR3 has 17 residues. Germline lookup yields CDR1 PRHDT and CDR2 FYEKMQ (reference sequence). The receptor was isolated from a woman aged 25 to 39 with acute COVID-19. The source material was PBMCs or T cells enriched from blood (not recorded which). The genes are TRBV13 and TRBJ2-7, with a weak D call TRBD2 (10 bases). CDR3 residues: CATGKGQGGTSVYEQYF. DNA for the CDR3: TGTGCAACGGGGAAGGGACAGGGAGGGACTAGCGTCTACGAGCAGTACTTC.